This T cell receptor (beta chain) was sequenced during a study of immune evolution from preneoplasia to lung adenocarcinoma. Assay used: immunoSEQ multiplex PCR; TCRdb lists only in-frame clones, some missing. Among some 5,000 clones, roughly 80% were seen once, and the ten largest hold approximately 4%. Germline CDR1 and CDR2: SGHRS and YFSETQ. The CDR3 has 14 amino acids. The ends lost 4 bases at V and 5 bases at J; junction bases unmatched: 4. V gene TRBV5-1 combines with J gene TRBJ1-4, with 8 bases matching TRBD1. This clonotype was obtained from a person aged 70 to 79 with lung adenocarcinoma. Material: FFPE adjacent normal lung tissue. CDR3 nucleotide sequence: TGCGCCAGCAGCCAGCGGACAGGGAATGAAAAACTGTTTTTT. Encoded protein: CASSQRTGNEKLFF.